The 16 T cell receptor beta chains reported below all come from one sample, sequenced in a study of sequential checkpoint blockade in melanoma. The table came from immunoSEQ multiplex PCR; TCRdb's copy has only in-frame clones and leaves some out. The sample lists some 18,000 clones; over 55% were seen once. Stated treatment: randomized to nivolumab then ipilimumab (arm A) or the reverse (arm B). The source material was CD8+ T cells sorted from blood (inferred from file names), sampled from a patient given nivolumab and ipilimumab in sequence. Every receptor here comes from a human donor with melanoma.

This rearrangement joins TRBV19 to TRBJ2-5; no clear D. Between the trimmed V and J ends, which lost 3 bases and 4 bases, there was a span of 9 bases. Germline assignment: CDR1 LNHDA and CDR2 SQIVND (reference sequence). The CDR3 sequence is 13 residues long. Here the CDR3 reads CASSIWRGETQYF. The CDR3 region has the DNA TGTGCCAGTAGTATCTGGCGCGGAGAGACCCAGTACTTC. Complete variable domain (other parts from reference TRBV19 and TRBJ2-5): DGGITQSPKYLFRKEGQNVTLSCEQNLNHDAMYWYRQDPGQGLRLIYYSQIVNDFQKGDIAEGYSVSREKKESFPLTVTSAQKNPTAFYLCASSIWRGETQYFGPGTRLLVL.

The rearrangement links TRBV29-1 to TRBJ2-7, with unresolved D. Germline CDR1 is SQVTM and CDR2 is ANQGSEA. The CDR3 loop spans 13 amino acids. The V gene lost 0 bases and the J gene lost 6 bases, with 12 bases spanning the gap. The CDR3 sequence: CSVEEVGLAEQYF. CDR3 coding DNA: TGCAGCGTTGAAGAGGTGGGCCTGGCCGAGCAGTACTTC.

J is TRBJ1-6 and V is TRBV2; D not certain. CDR3 length equals 16 residues. CDR1 is SNHLY and CDR2 is FYNNEI in the germline V gene. V gave up 7 bases and J gave up 10 bases, with 23 bases separating them. CDR3 region: CASKSGRGGGSSPLHF. In nucleotides, the CDR3 is TGTGCCAGCAAAAGCGGACGGGGTGGTGGGAGCTCACCCCTCCACTTT.

The chain links TRBV7-9 to TRBJ1-1, with 8 bases fitting TRBD1. The V gene end was trimmed by 5 bases and the J gene end by 3 bases; junction bases not matched to a gene: 8. CDR3 length: 15 residues. The germline V gene has CDR1 SEHNR and CDR2 FQNEAQ (reference sequence). The CDR3 is CASSPTTGAHTEAFF. The CDR3 DNA is TGTGCCAGCAGCCCGACGACAGGGGCGCACACTGAAGCTTTCTTT.

This chain connects TRBV28 to TRBJ1-2, with a tentative D call TRBD1 (6 bases). Deletions cut 7 bases from V and 4 bases from J, with 16 bases between. The germline CDR1 and CDR2 sequences are MDHEN and SYDVKM. The CDR3 is made up of 14 amino acids. CDR3 nucleotides: TGTGCCAGCACCCCTCCGGGGGGGGCCTATGGCTACACCTTC. Translating gives CASTPPGGAYGYTF.

This clone showed up just a few times. The rearrangement uses TRBV11-3 and TRBJ2-7; 9 nucleotides agree with TRBD1. This CDR3 has 16 amino acids. Trimming cost V 5 bases and J 2 bases; bases outside gene matches: 10. Germline V gene sequence: CDR1 SGHNT, CDR2 YENEEA. CDR3 sequence reads: CASSPIRTGEAYEQYF. CDR3 DNA: TGTGCCAGCAGCCCGATAAGGACAGGGGAGGCCTACGAGCAGTACTTC.

The chain combines TRBV12-5 with TRBJ2-6, with TRBD1 identical over 9 bases. Germline CDR1 and CDR2: LGHNT and FRNRAP. This CDR3 is 19 amino acids long. Germline trimming cut 0 bases from V and 2 bases from J; bases unmatched to any gene: 8. The CDR3 sequence is CASGLVGTGLLTGANVLTF. The DNA of the CDR3 is TGTGCTAGTGGTTTGGTAGGGACAGGGCTCTTAACTGGGGCCAACGTCCTGACTTTC.

Written as DNA, the CDR3 is TGTGCCAGCAGTGACGGCGGGGGGGACACAGATACGCAGTATTTT. Amino acids: CASSDGGGDTDTQYF. This chain connects TRBV6-4 to TRBJ2-3; the match to TRBD2 covers 9 bases. V lost 2 bases to trimming and J lost 2 bases; unmatched junction nucleotides: 2. Germline V gives CDR1 MRHNA, CDR2 SNTAGT. This CDR3 is built from 15 residues.

The rearrangement uses TRBV9 and TRBJ2-2, with D perhaps matching TRBD1 (6 bases). V was shortened by 4 bases and J by 5 bases, with 21 bases between the two germline ends. This CDR3 spans 17 amino acids. Germline V gives CDR1 SGDLS, CDR2 YYNGEE. CDR3 amino acids: CASSPWTAPSSTGELFF. The CDR3 nucleotides read TGTGCCAGCAGCCCCTGGACAGCCCCAAGTTCTACCGGGGAGCTGTTTTTT.

V is TRBV7-9 and J is TRBJ1-2; D call uncertain. The CDR3 contains 14 residues. The ends were cut back, 1 base at V and 6 bases at J, with 12 bases in the middle. Germline CDR1 is SEHNR and CDR2 is FQNEAQ (reference sequence). The CDR3 sequence is CASSLGQRANGYTF. In DNA, the CDR3 is TGTGCCAGCAGCTTAGGGCAGAGGGCAAATGGCTACACCTTC.

The gene calls are TRBV12-1 and TRBJ1-1; the D call of TRBD1 is as the table states it, not checked on the DNA. TRBV12-1 corresponds to a pseudogene. CDR3 length: 14 residues. For the CDR3, the DNA is TGTGCCAGCGCCCCCCGACAGGGGAAAGCTGAAGCTTTCTTT. Translation gives CASAPRQGKAEAFF.

V is TRBV15 and J is TRBJ2-7, with D possibly being TRBD1 (5 bases). From germline, CDR1 is LNHNV and CDR2 YYDKDF (reference sequence). The V end lost 1 base, the J end lost 5 bases, and 9 bases lay between the germline ends. The CDR3 totals 13 residues. In DNA, the CDR3 is TGTGCCACCAGCAGAGTTTCGACAGACGAGCAGTACTTC. Its translation: CATSRVSTDEQYF.

The chain uses TRBV6-5 and TRBJ1-5; 8 nucleotides match TRBD1. CDR1 and CDR2 from the germline V gene are MNHEY and SVGAGI. V lost 6 bases and J lost 5; bases outside the gene matches: 6. CDR3 length equals 14 residues. The CDR3 nucleotides read TGTGCCAGCAGCCTTCGACAGGGGTATCAGCCCCAGCATTTT. Its protein product is CASSLRQGYQPQHF.

V gene TRBV5-6 combines with J gene TRBJ1-1; TRBD1 might be the D (5 bases). Germline V gives CDR1 SGHDT, CDR2 YYEEEE. V gave up 1 base and J gave up 6 bases, with 10 bases separating them. The CDR3 sequence is 13 residues long. In nucleotides, the CDR3 is TGTGCCAGCAGCTTGCAAGGGGCATCTGAAGCTTTCTTT. Protein: CASSLQGASEAFF.

The chain has TRBV4-1 and TRBJ2-1; D possibly corresponds to TRBD2 (6 bases). The CDR3 is made up of 14 amino acids. With 0 bases removed from V and 5 bases from J, the gap between germline ends came to 8 bases. Germline loops: CDR1 MGHRA, CDR2 YSYEKL. The CDR3: CASSQDPGDNEQFF. The CDR3 DNA sequence: TGCGCCAGCAGCCAAGATCCGGGGGACAATGAGCAGTTCTTC.

This clone appeared a few times. The genes are TRBV7-3 and TRBJ2-7, with D possibly matching TRBD1 (5 bases). V dropped 5 bases and J dropped 2 bases, with 19 bases sitting between them. The germline V gene has CDR1 SGHTA and CDR2 FQGTGA. The CDR3 is 16 residues long. The CDR3, as DNA: TGTGCCAGCAGCCCCAGCCGAAAACAGGCTGCCTACGAGCAGTACTTC. It specifies CASSPSRKQAAYEQYF.